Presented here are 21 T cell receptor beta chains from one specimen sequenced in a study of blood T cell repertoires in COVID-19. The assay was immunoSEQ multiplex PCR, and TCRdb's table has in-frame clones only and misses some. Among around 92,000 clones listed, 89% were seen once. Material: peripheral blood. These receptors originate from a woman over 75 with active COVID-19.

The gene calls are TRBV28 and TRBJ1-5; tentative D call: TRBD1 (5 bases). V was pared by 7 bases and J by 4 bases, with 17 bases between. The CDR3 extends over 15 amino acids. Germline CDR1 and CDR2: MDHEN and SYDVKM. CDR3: CASTEATVGNQPQHF. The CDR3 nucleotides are TGTGCCAGCACTGAGGCGACAGTCGGAAATCAGCCCCAGCATTTT.

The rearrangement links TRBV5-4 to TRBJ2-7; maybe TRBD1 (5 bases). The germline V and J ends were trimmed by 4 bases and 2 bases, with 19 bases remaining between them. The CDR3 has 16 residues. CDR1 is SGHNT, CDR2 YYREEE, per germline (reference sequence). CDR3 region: CASSDQRGASAYEQYF. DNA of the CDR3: TGTGCCAGCAGCGACCAAAGGGGCGCATCCGCCTACGAGCAGTACTTC.

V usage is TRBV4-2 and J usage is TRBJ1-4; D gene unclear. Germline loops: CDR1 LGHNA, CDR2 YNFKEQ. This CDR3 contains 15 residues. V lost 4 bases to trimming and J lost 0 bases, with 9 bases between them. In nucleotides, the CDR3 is TGTGCCAGCAGCCCCCAATCAGCAACTAATGAAAAACTGTTTTTT. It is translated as CASSPQSATNEKLFF.

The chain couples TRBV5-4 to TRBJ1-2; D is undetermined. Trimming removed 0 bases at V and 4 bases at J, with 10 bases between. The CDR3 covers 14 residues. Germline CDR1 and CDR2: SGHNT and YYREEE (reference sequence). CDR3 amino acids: CASSLDPKSYGYTF. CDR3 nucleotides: TGTGCCAGCAGCTTGGACCCGAAGAGCTATGGCTACACCTTC.

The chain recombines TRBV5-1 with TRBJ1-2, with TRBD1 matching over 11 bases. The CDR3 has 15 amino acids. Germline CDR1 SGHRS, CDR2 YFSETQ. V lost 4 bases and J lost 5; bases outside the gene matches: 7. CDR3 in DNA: TGCGCCAGCAGCGCCCGGGACAGGGGGGAATATGGCTACACCTTC. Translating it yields CASSARDRGEYGYTF.

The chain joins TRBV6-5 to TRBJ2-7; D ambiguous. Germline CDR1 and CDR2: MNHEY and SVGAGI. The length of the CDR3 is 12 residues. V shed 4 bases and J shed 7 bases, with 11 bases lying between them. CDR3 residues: CASSSPGWEQYF. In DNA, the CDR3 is TGTGCCAGCAGTTCCCCGGGTTGGGAGCAGTACTTC.

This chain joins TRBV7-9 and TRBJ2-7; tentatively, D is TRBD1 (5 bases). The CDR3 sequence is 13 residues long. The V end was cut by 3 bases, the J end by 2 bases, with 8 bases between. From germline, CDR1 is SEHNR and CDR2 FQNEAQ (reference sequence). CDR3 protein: CASSFQGTYEQYF. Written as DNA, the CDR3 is TGTGCCAGCAGCTTCCAGGGTACCTACGAGCAGTACTTC. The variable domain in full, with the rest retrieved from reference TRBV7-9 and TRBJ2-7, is DTGVSQNPRHKITKRGQNVTFRCDPISEHNRLYWYRQTLGQGPEFLTYFQNEAQLEKSRLLSDRFSAERPKGSFSTLEIQRTEQGDSAMYLCASSFQGTYEQYFGPGTRLTVT.

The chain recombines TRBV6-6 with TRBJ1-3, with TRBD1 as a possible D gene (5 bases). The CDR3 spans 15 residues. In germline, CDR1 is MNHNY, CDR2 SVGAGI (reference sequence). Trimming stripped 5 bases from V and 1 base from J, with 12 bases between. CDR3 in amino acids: CASSRIQGSGNTIYF. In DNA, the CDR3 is TGTGCCAGCAGTAGAATCCAGGGTTCTGGAAACACCATATATTTT.

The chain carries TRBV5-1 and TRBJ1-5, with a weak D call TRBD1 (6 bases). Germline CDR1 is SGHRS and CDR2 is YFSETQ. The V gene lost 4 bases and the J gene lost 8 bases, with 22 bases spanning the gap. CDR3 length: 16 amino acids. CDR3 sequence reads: CASSPRDRTALKPQHF. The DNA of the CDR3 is TGCGCCAGCAGCCCCCGGGATAGGACAGCTTTAAAGCCCCAGCATTTT.

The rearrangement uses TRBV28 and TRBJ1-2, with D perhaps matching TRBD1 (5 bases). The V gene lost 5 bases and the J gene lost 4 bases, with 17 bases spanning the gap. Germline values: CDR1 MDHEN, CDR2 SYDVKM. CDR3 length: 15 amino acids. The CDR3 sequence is CASSPRRGQIYGYTF. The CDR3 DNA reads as TGTGCCAGCAGTCCCCGAAGGGGCCAAATCTATGGCTACACCTTC.

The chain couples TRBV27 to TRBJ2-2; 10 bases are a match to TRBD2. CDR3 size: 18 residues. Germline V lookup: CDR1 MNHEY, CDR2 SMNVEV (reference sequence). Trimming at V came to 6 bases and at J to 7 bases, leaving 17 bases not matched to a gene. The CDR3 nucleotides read TGTGCCAGCAGACTTGTAATAGCGGGAGGAATTAGAGGCGGGGAGCTGTTTTTT. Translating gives CASRLVIAGGIRGGELFF.

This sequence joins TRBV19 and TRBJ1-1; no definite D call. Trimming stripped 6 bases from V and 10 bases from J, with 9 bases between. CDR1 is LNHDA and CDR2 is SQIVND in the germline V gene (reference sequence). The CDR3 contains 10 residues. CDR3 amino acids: CASSGTVAFF. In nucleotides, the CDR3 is TGTGCCAGTAGCGGAACAGTAGCTTTCTTT.

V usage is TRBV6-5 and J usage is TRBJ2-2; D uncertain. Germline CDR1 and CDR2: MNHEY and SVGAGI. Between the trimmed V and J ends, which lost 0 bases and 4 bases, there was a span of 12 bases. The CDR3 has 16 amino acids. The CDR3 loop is CASSYSGSRFTGELFF. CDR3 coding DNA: TGTGCCAGCAGTTACTCGGGCAGCCGTTTCACCGGGGAGCTGTTTTTT.

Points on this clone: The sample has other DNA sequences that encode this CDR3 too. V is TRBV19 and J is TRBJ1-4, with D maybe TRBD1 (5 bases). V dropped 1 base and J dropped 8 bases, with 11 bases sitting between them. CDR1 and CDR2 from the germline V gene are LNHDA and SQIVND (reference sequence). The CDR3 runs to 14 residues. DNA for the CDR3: TGTGCCAGTAGTATAGGCAGGGCGGCGGAAAAACTGTTTTTT. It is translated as CASSIGRAAEKLFF. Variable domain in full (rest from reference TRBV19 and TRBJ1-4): DGGITQSPKYLFRKEGQNVTLSCEQNLNHDAMYWYRQDPGQGLRLIYYSQIVNDFQKGDIAEGYSVSREKKESFPLTVTSAQKNPTAFYLCASSIGRAAEKLFFGSGTQLSVL.

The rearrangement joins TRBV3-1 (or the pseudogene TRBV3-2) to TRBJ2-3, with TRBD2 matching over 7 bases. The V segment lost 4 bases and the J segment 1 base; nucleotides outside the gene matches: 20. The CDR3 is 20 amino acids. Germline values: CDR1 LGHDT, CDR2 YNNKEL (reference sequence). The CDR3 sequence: CASSPPPGGGSQRGTDTQYF. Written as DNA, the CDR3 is TGTGCCAGCAGCCCTCCACCCGGTGGCGGGAGCCAACGGGGCACAGATACGCAGTATTTT.

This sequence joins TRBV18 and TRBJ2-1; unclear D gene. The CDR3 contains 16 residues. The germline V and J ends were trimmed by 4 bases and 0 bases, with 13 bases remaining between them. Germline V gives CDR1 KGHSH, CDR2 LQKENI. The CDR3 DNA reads TGTGCCAGCTCACGCTTATCAATGAGCTCCTACAATGAGCAGTTCTTC. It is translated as CASSRLSMSSYNEQFF.

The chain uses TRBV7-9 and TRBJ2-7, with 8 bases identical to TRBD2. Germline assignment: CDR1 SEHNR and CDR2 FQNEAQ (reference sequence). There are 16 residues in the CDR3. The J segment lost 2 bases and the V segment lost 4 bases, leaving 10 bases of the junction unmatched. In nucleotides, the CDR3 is TGTGCCAGCAGCTCCCCGATTAGCGGGATACCCTACGAGCAGTACTTC. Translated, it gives CASSSPISGIPYEQYF.

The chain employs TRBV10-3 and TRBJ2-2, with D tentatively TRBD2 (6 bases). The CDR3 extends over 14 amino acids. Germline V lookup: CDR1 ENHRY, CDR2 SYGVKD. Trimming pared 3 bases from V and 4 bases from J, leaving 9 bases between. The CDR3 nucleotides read TGTGCCATCAGTGACAACGGGGGCACCGGGGAGCTGTTTTTT. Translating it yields CAISDNGGTGELFF.

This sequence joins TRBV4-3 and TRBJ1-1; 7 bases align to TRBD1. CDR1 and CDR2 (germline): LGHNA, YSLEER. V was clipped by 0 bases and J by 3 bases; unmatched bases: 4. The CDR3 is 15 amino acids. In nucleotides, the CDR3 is TGCGCCAGCAGCCAAGAATCTACAGGGGACACTGAAGCTTTCTTT. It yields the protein CASSQESTGDTEAFF.

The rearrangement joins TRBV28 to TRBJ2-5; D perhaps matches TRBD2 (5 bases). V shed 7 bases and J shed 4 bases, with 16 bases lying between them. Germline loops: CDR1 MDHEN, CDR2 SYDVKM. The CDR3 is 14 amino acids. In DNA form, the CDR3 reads TGTGCCAGCACTACCGGGCGAGGGCGAGAGACCCAGTACTTC. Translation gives CASTTGRGRETQYF. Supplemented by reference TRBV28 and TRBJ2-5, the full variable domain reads DVKVTQSSRYLVKRTGEKVFLECVQDMDHENMFWYRQDPGLGLRLIYFSYDVKMKEKGDIPEGYSVSREKKERFSLILESASTNQTSMYLCASTTGRGRETQYFGPGTRLLVL.

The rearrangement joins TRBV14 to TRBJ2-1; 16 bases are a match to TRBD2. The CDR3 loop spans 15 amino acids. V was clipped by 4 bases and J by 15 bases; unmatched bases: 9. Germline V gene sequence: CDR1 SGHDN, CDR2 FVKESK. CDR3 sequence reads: CASSRGGLAGGPPFF. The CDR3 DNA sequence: TGTGCCAGCAGCCGGGGGGGACTAGCGGGAGGGCCTCCGTTCTTC.